This entry lists 28 T cell receptor beta chains sequenced from one sample in a study of T cell responses to AZD1222 COVID-19 vaccine. The repertoire was sequenced with immunoSEQ multiplex PCR; TCRdb's copy has only in-frame clones and lacks some. The sample has fewer than 250,000 clones; 85% to 95% are singletons. Sequenced here: peripheral blood, sampled on day 0 of MenACWY control vaccination. The source is an adult in good health.

This clone is a singleton in its sample. The chain's CDR3 is CASSQNGGSGNTIYF. The CDR3 DNA is TGTGCCAGCAGCCAAAACGGAGGCTCTGGAAACACCATATATTTT. V usage is TRBV3-1 (or the pseudogene TRBV3-2) and J usage is TRBJ1-3; unclear D gene. Germline CDR1 reads LGHDT; CDR2 reads YNNKEL (reference sequence). V lost 2 bases to trimming and J lost 0 bases, with 8 bases between them. CDR3 length equals 15 residues.

The CDR3 here is CAWSVPEQGNTEAFF. The CDR3, as DNA: TGTGCCTGGAGTGTACCTGAACAGGGGAACACTGAAGCTTTCTTT. This sequence joins TRBV30 and TRBJ1-1, with D maybe TRBD1 (6 bases). In germline, CDR1 is GTSNPN, CDR2 SVGIG (reference sequence). Trimming pared 0 bases from V and 1 base from J, leaving 12 bases between. CDR3 length: 15 amino acids.

The chain couples TRBV7-8 to TRBJ1-1; D ambiguous. The germline gives CDR1 SGHVS, CDR2 FQNEAQ. This CDR3 comprises 16 residues. V lost 3 bases and J 1 base, leaving 15 bases between the germline ends. CDR3 sequence: CASSFGTADTNTEAFF. The CDR3 nucleotides read TGTGCCAGCAGCTTTGGCACGGCAGATACGAACACTGAAGCTTTCTTT.

V gene TRBV25-1 combines with J gene TRBJ1-2, with TRBD1 identical over 9 bases. Trimming at V came to 2 bases and at J to 7 bases, leaving 5 bases not matched to a gene. This CDR3 region has 14 residues. CDR1 is MGHDK, CDR2 SYGVNS, per germline. The CDR3 here is CASSERGQGGGYTF. CDR3 DNA sequence: TGTGCCAGCAGTGAAAGGGGACAGGGAGGTGGCTACACCTTC.

This chain links TRBV5-1 with TRBJ1-1, with a tentative D call TRBD1 (6 bases). From germline, CDR1 is SGHRS and CDR2 YFSETQ. CDR3 size: 15 residues. Trimming took 4 bases from V and 3 from J, leaving 16 bases between them. CDR3 sequence (DNA): TGCGCCAGCAGCGACCAGGGGCGGGAGGACACTGAAGCTTTCTTT. It translates to CASSDQGREDTEAFF.

V usage is TRBV15 and J usage is TRBJ1-2, with D unclear. This CDR3 contains 16 residues. CDR1 is LNHNV, CDR2 YYDKDF, per germline (reference sequence). Trimming took 1 base from V and 2 from J, leaving 14 bases between them. The CDR3 DNA sequence: TGTGCCACCAGCAGAGGAATTAACGCGGTGAACTATGGCTACACCTTC. Translation gives CATSRGINAVNYGYTF.

This chain joins TRBV19 and TRBJ1-5; D uncertain. This CDR3 spans 14 amino acids. V was shortened by 1 base and J by 5 bases, with 9 bases between the two germline ends. Looked up from germline, CDR1 is LNHDA and CDR2 is SQIVND (reference sequence). The CDR3 sequence: CASSIAPGYQPQHF. The CDR3 region has the DNA TGTGCCAGTAGTATAGCTCCCGGTTATCAGCCCCAGCATTTT.

J is TRBJ2-7 and V is TRBV9; D is possibly TRBD1 (6 bases). Trimming took 3 bases from V and 4 from J, leaving 11 bases between them. Germline CDR1 SGDLS, CDR2 YYNGEE. The CDR3 covers 13 residues. CDR3 protein: CASSGDIPYEQYF. The CDR3 DNA follows: TGTGCCAGCAGCGGGGACATTCCATACGAGCAGTACTTC. Full variable domain (outside the CDR3, taken from reference TRBV9 and TRBJ2-7): DSGVTQTPKHLITATGQRVTLRCSPRSGDLSVYWYQQSLDQGLQFLIQYYNGEERAKGNILERFSAQQFPDLHSELNLSSLELGDSALYFCASSGDIPYEQYFGPGTRLTVT.

The chain uses TRBV6-5 and TRBJ1-1; D gene unclear. Per the germline V gene, CDR1 is MNHEY and CDR2 is SVGAGI. This CDR3 spans 12 amino acids. The V and J ends lost 9 bases and 2 bases respectively, with 10 bases between them. DNA of the CDR3: TGTGCCAGTGTACCTTTTAACACTGAAGCTTTCTTT. It is translated as CASVPFNTEAFF.

V usage is TRBV20-1 and J usage is TRBJ1-2; D not resolved. Per the germline V gene, CDR1 is DFQATT and CDR2 is SNEGSKA (reference sequence). V was shortened by 3 bases and J by 6 bases, with 17 bases between the two germline ends. The CDR3 totals 14 residues. CDR3 bases: TGCAGTGCTAGTCCCCGGGGAGGGCGAGATGGCTACACCTTC. Amino acids: CSASPRGGRDGYTF.

The chain employs TRBV20-1 and TRBJ1-2; D is unresolved. Deletions cut 3 bases from V and 7 bases from J, with 9 bases between. This CDR3 comprises 11 residues. Germline loops: CDR1 DFQATT, CDR2 SNEGSKA (reference sequence). CDR3 protein: CSASLSGGYTF. DNA of the CDR3: TGCAGTGCTAGCCTGAGTGGTGGCTACACCTTC.

This rearrangement joins TRBV18 to TRBJ1-4; tentative D call: TRBD1 (5 bases). Germline assignment: CDR1 KGHSH and CDR2 LQKENI. V shed 6 bases and J shed 1 base, with 12 bases lying between them. The CDR3 runs 15 residues. The DNA for the CDR3 is TGTGCCAGCTCGCCGGGACGGATAACTAATGAAAAACTGTTTTTT. Amino acids: CASSPGRITNEKLFF.

CDR3 protein: CASSLTGSNTGELFF. As DNA, the CDR3 is TGCGCCAGCAGCTTGACAGGGTCAAACACCGGGGAGCTGTTTTTT. The chain recombines TRBV5-1 with TRBJ2-2, with TRBD1 as a possible D gene (6 bases). V was shortened by 1 base and J by 2 bases, with 9 bases between the two germline ends. Germline V lookup: CDR1 SGHRS, CDR2 YFSETQ. The CDR3 loop spans 15 amino acids.

The V call is TRBV27, the J call TRBJ1-5, with TRBD1 matching over 9 bases. CDR1 MNHEY and CDR2 SMNVEV come from the germline V gene (reference sequence). This CDR3 comprises 16 residues. Trimming removed 1 base from V and 5 bases from J; junction bases left unmatched: 6. The CDR3 sequence: CASSLWADRGYQPQHF. The CDR3 DNA follows: TGTGCCAGCAGTTTATGGGCGGACAGGGGCTATCAGCCCCAGCATTTT.

V gene TRBV3-1 (or the pseudogene TRBV3-2) combines with J gene TRBJ1-2; 8 bases are shared with TRBD1. Germline V CDR1 and CDR2: LGHDT, YNNKEL (reference sequence). The length of the CDR3 is 16 residues. Germline trimming cut 5 bases from V and 3 bases from J; bases unmatched to any gene: 11. The DNA for the CDR3 is TGTGCCAGCAGCTTATACTCAGGGGGCTTCGACTATGGCTACACCTTC. It is translated as CASSLYSGGFDYGYTF.

This clone was seen once. The V gene is TRBV5-1, the J gene TRBJ1-5; D gene ambiguous. The CDR3 has 15 residues. Deletions cut 0 bases from V and 1 base from J, with 8 bases between. Per germline, CDR1 SGHRS and CDR2 YFSETQ. CDR3 in DNA: TGCGCCAGCAGCTTGGATCCATTGAGCAATCAGCCCCAGCATTTT. Protein sequence: CASSLDPLSNQPQHF.

The chain uses TRBV7-9 and TRBJ1-5, with 7 nucleotides matching TRBD1. From germline, CDR1 is SEHNR and CDR2 FQNEAQ (reference sequence). CDR3 length: 15 amino acids. The J segment lost 3 bases and the V segment lost 3 bases, leaving 5 bases of the junction unmatched. The CDR3 is CASSFGDSDNQPQHF. CDR3 nucleotides: TGTGCCAGCAGCTTCGGGGACAGCGACAATCAGCCCCAGCATTTT.

This clone showed up just once. The V gene is TRBV7-3, the J gene TRBJ1-1; perhaps TRBD1 as D (5 bases). The germline CDR1 and CDR2 sequences are SGHTA and FQGTGA. The germline V and J ends were trimmed by 2 bases and 7 bases, with 11 bases remaining between them. The CDR3 length is 13 residues. The CDR3 bases are TGTGCCAGCAGCTTAGGTAGAACAGGTGAAGCTTTCTTT. This translates into CASSLGRTGEAFF. Complete variable domain (other parts from reference TRBV7-3 and TRBJ1-1): GAGVSQTPSNKVTEKGKYVELRCDPISGHTALYWYRQSLGQGPEFLIYFQGTGAADDSGLPNDRFFAVRPEGSVSTLKIQRTERGDSAVYLCASSLGRTGEAFFGQGTRLTVV.

The rearrangement joins TRBV9 to TRBJ2-3, with 7 bases identical to TRBD2. CDR3 size: 14 residues. V shed 5 bases and J 2 bases; nucleotides not matched to a gene: 5. The germline V gene has CDR1 SGDLS and CDR2 YYNGEE. The CDR3 DNA follows: TGTGCCAGCAGTCGCCGGGACTACACAGATACGCAGTATTTT. Its protein product is CASSRRDYTDTQYF.

This clone has only one observation. The rearrangement links TRBV9 to TRBJ1-3; D is unclear. CDR3 size: 16 residues. V lost 0 bases, J lost 0 bases, and 10 bases lay in between. Per the germline V gene, CDR1 is SGDLS and CDR2 is YYNGEE. This CDR3 reads CASSVALGISGNTIYF. The CDR3 DNA sequence: TGTGCCAGCAGCGTAGCTTTAGGGATCTCTGGAAACACCATATATTTT.

The chain couples TRBV15 to TRBJ1-3, with TRBD1 matching 7 bases. Per the germline V gene, CDR1 is LNHNV and CDR2 is YYDKDF (reference sequence). This CDR3 spans 14 amino acids. The V gene end was trimmed by 5 bases and the J gene end by 4 bases; junction bases not matched to a gene: 5. The CDR3 DNA reads TGTGCCACCAGCCTTAACAGGGGCGGAAACACCATATATTTT. Its translation: CATSLNRGGNTIYF.

The chain employs TRBV19 and TRBJ1-2, with D tentatively TRBD1 (6 bases). With 6 bases removed from V and 8 bases from J, the gap between germline ends came to 22 bases. Germline loops: CDR1 LNHDA, CDR2 SQIVND (reference sequence). This CDR3 contains 15 residues. CDR3 region: CASSRTERGRKGYTF. The DNA of the CDR3 is TGTGCCAGTAGCAGGACGGAAAGGGGGAGGAAAGGCTACACCTTC.

This sequence joins TRBV9 and TRBJ2-2, with D unresolved. V was cut by 6 bases and J by 3 bases, with 12 bases left in between. Germline CDR1 SGDLS, CDR2 YYNGEE. This CDR3 spans 14 amino acids. The CDR3 region is CASTPSAYTGELFF. DNA of the CDR3: TGTGCCAGCACCCCGTCGGCTTACACCGGGGAGCTGTTTTTT.

The rearrangement uses TRBV4-1 and TRBJ1-2; 7 bases line up with TRBD1. The CDR3 totals 18 residues. V shed 4 bases and J 6 bases; nucleotides not matched to a gene: 20. CDR1 MGHRA and CDR2 YSYEKL come from the germline V gene. In nucleotides, the CDR3 is TGCGCCAGCAGCCCCGAGGGGGCGCCAAATAAGTGGATGCATGGCTACACCTTC. This translates into CASSPEGAPNKWMHGYTF.

The V and J genes are TRBV5-1 and TRBJ1-4; no firm D call. Per germline, CDR1 SGHRS and CDR2 YFSETQ. The CDR3 loop spans 14 amino acids. The V and J ends lost 2 bases and 8 bases respectively, with 13 bases between them. The CDR3: CASSFTPREEKLFF. Written as DNA, the CDR3 is TGCGCCAGCAGCTTTACCCCCCGGGAAGAAAAACTGTTTTTT.

The CDR3 bases are TGTGCCAGCAGCTATAGCGGGGGCCTCTACAATGAGCAGTTCTTC. Translated: CASSYSGGLYNEQFF. V usage is TRBV14 and J usage is TRBJ2-1; 9 bases map to TRBD2. Per the germline V gene, CDR1 is SGHDN and CDR2 is FVKESK. The trim removed 5 bases at V and 3 bases at J, leaving 5 bases unmatched. The CDR3 is 15 amino acids.

CDR3 residues: CASSSETVLERGEQYF. The CDR3 DNA reads TGTGCCAGCAGCTCGGAGACAGTTTTGGAAAGAGGCGAGCAGTACTTC. The J gene is TRBJ2-7, the V gene TRBV7-9; D possibly corresponds to TRBD1 (5 bases). CDR3 size: 16 residues. V was clipped by 4 bases and J by 6 bases, with 22 bases between them. Germline V CDR1 and CDR2: SEHNR, FQNEAQ (reference sequence).

The V call is TRBV12-3 or TRBV12-4, the J call TRBJ1-4; TRBD1 aligns across 10 bases. V shed 5 bases and J 10 bases; nucleotides not matched to a gene: 4. The length of the CDR3 is 13 residues. The CDR3 sequence: CASSPWDRGKLFF. CDR3 nucleotides: TGTGCCAGCAGTCCGTGGGACAGGGGAAAACTGTTTTTT.